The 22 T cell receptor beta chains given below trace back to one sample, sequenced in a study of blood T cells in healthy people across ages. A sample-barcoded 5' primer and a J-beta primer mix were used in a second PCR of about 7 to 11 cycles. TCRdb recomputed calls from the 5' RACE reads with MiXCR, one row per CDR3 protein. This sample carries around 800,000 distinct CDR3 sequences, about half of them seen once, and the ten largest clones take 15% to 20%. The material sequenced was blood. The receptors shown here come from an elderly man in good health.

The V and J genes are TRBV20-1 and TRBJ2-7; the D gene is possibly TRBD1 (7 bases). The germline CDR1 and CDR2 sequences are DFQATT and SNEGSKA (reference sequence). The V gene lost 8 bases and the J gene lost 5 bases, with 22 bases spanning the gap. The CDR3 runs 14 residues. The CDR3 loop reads CSTTQGGWHDEQYF. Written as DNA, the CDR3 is TGCAGTACAACGCAGGGGGGTTGGCACGACGAGCAGTACTTC.

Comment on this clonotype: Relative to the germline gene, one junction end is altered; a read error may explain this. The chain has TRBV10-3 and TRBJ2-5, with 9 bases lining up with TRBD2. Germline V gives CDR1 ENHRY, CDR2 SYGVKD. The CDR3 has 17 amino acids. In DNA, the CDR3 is TGTGCCATCGGTGACTCGGCGGGCGGGGGGGCTCCAGAGACCCAGTACTTC. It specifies CAIGDSAGGGAPETQYF.

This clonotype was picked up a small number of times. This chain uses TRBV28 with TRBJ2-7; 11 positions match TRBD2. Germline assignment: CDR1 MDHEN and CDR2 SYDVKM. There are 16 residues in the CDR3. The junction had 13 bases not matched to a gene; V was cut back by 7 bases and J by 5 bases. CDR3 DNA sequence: TGTGCCAGCACCCCCTCACTAGCGGGAGTATTCAACGAGCAGTACTTC. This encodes CASTPSLAGVFNEQYF. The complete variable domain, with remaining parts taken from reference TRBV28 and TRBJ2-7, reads DVKVTQSSRYLVKRTGEKVFLECVQDMDHENMFWYRQDPGLGLRLIYFSYDVKMKEKGDIPEGYSVSREKKERFSLILESASTNQTSMYLCASTPSLAGVFNEQYFGPGTRLTVT.

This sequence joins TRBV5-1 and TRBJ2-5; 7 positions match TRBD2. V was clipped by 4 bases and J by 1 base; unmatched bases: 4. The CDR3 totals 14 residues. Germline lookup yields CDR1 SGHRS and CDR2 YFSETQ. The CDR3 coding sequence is TGCGCCAGCAGCATAGGGACTATCCAAGAGACCCAGTACTTC. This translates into CASSIGTIQETQYF.

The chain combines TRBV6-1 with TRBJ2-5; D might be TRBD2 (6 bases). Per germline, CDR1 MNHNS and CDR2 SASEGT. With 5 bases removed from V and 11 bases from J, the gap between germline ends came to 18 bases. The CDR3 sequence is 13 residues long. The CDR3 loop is CASSWTTYNEQYF. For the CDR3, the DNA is TGTGCCAGCAGTTGGACTACATACAATGAGCAGTACTTC.

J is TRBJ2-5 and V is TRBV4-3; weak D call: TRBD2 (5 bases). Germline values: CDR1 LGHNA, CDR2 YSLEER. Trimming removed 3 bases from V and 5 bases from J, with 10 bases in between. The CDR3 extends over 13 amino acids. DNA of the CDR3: TGCGCCAGCAGCCACCGGGGAAGTGAGACCCAGTACTTC. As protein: CASSHRGSETQYF.

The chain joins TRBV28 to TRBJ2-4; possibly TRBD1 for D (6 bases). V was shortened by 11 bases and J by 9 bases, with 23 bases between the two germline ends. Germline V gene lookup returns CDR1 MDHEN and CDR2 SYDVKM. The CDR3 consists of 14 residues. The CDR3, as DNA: TGTGCCGCACTCGACAGGAGGCTATTAGGCATTCAGTACTTC. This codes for CAALDRRLLGIQYF.

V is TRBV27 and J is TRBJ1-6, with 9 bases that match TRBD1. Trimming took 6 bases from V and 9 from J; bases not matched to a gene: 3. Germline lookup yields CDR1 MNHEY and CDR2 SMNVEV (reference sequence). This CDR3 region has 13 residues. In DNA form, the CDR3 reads TGTGCCAGCAGAGGGACAGGGTCTTCACCCCTCCACTTT. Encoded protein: CASRGTGSSPLHF.

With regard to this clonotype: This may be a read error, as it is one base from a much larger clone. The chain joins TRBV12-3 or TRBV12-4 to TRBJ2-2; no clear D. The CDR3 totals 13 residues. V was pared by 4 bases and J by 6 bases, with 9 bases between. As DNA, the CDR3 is TGTGCCAGCAGTTGTGGAAACCCCGGGGAGCTGTTTTTT. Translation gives CASSCGNPGELFF.

The DNA for the CDR3 is TGTGCCAGCAGCTTTAACCAGGGGGATAGAGATACGCAGTATTTT. Translating gives CASSFNQGDRDTQYF. J is TRBJ2-3 and V is TRBV5-6; the match to TRBD1 covers 7 bases. After removal of 2 bases from V and 5 bases from J, the junction contained 8 bases not matched to a gene. CDR3 length: 15 amino acids. Germline CDR1 reads SGHDT; CDR2 reads YYEEEE. Variable domain in full (rest from reference TRBV5-6 and TRBJ2-3): DAGVTQSPTHLIKTRGQQVTLRCSPKSGHDTVSWYQQALGQGPQFIFQYYEEEERQRGNFPDRFSGHQFPNYSSELNVNALLLGDSALYLCASSFNQGDRDTQYFGPGTRLTVL.

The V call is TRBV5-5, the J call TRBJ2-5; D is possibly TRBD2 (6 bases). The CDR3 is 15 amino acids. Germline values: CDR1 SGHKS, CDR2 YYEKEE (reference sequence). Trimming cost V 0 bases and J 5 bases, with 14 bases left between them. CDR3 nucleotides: TGTGCCAGCAGCTTGGACGGAGGGGCTGAGGAGACCCAGTACTTC. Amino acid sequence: CASSLDGGAEETQYF.

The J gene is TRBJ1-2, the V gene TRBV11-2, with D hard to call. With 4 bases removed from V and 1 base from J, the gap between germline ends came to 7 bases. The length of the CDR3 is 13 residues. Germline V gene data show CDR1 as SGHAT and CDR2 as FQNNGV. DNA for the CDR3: TGTGCCAGCAGCTCGGACCTTAACTATGGCTACACCTTC. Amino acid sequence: CASSSDLNYGYTF.

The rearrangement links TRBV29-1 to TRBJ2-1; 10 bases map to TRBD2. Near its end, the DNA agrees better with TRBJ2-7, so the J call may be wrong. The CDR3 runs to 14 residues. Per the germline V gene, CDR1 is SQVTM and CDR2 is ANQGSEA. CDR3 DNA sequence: TGCAGCGCCGCGACTAGCGGGTCTTACAATGAGCAGTACTTC. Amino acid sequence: CSAATSGSYNEQYF.

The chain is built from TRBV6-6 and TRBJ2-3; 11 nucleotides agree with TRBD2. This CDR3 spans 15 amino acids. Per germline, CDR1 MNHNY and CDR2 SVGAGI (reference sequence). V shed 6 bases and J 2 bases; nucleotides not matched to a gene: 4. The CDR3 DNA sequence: TGTGCCAGCAGAAAACTAGCGGGAGACACAGATACGCAGTATTTT. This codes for CASRKLAGDTDTQYF.

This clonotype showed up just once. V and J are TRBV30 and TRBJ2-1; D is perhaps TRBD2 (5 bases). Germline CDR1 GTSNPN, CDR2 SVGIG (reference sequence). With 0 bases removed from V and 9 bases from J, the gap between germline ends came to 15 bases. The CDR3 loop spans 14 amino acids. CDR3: CAWSVRASYGEQFF. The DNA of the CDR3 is TGTGCCTGGAGTGTACGGGCTAGCTATGGTGAGCAGTTCTTC.

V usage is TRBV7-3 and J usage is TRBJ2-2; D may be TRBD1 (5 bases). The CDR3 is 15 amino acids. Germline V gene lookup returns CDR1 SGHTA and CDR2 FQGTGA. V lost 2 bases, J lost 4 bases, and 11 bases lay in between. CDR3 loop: CASSLYQGSTGELFF. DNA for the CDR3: TGTGCCAGCAGCTTATACCAGGGCAGCACCGGGGAGCTGTTTTTT. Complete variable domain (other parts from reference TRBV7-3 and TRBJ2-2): GAGVSQTPSNKVTEKGKYVELRCDPISGHTALYWYRQSLGQGPEFLIYFQGTGAADDSGLPNDRFFAVRPEGSVSTLKIQRTERGDSAVYLCASSLYQGSTGELFFGEGSRLTVL.

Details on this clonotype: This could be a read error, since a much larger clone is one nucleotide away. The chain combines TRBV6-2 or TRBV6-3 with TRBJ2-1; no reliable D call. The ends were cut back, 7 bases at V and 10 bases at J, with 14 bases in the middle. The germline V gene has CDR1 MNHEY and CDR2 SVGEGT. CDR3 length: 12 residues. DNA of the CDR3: TGTGCCAGCATGCACTCTCCCGGGGAGCAGTTCTTC. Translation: CASMHSPGEQFF.

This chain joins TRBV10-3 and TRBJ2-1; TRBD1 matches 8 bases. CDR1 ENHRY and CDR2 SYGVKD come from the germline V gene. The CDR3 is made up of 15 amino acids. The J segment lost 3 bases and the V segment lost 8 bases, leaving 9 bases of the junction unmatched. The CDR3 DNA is TGTGCCATCCGTTCCGGACAGGGAAGCTACAATGAGCAGTTCTTC. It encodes CAIRSGQGSYNEQFF.

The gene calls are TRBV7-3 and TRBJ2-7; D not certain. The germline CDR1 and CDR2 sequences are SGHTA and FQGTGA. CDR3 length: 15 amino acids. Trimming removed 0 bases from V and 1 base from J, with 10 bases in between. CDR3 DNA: TGTGCCAGCAGCTTAACGTGTCACACGTCCTACGAGCAGTACTTC. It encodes CASSLTCHTSYEQYF.

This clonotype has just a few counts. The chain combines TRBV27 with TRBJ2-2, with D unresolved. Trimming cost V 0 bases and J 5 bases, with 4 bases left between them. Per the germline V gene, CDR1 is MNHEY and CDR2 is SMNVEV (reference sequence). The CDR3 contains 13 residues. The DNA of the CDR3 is TGTGCCAGCAGTTTATCGAGGACCGGGGAGCTGTTTTTT. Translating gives CASSLSRTGELFF.

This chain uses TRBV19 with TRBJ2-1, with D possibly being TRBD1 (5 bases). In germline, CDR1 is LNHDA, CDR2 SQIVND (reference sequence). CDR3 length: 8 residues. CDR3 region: CTGHEQFF. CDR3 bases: TGTACAGGCCATGAGCAGTTCTTC. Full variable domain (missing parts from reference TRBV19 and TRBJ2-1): DGGITQSPKYLFRKEGQNVTLSCEQNLNHDAMYWYRQDPGQGLRLIYYSQIVNDFQKGDIAEGYSVSREKKESFPLTVTSAQKNPTAFYLCTGHEQFFGPGTRLTVL.

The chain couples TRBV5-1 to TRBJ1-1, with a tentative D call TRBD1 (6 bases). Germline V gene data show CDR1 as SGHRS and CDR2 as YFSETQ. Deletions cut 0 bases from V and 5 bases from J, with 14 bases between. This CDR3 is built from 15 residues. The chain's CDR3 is CASSLDRGRGTEAFF. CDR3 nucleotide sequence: TGCGCCAGCAGCTTGGATCGGGGGCGAGGGACTGAAGCTTTCTTT.